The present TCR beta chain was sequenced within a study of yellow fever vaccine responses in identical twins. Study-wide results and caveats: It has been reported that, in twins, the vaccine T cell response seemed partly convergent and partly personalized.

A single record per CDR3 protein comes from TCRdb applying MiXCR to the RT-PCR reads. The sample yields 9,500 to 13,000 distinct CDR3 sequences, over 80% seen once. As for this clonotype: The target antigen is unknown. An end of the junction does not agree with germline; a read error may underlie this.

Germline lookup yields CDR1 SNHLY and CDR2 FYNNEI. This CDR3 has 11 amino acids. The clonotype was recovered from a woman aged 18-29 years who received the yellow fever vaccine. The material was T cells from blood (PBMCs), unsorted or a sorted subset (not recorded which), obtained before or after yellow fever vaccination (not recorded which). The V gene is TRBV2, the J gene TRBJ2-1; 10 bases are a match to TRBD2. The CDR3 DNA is TGTGCCAGCAGTCTAGCGGGGGAAGGTACCTTC. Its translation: CASSLAGEGTF.